This entry lists 19 T cell receptor beta chains sequenced from one sample in a study of blood T cell repertoires in COVID-19. This table comes from immunoSEQ multiplex PCR, and its TCRdb copy is limited to in-frame clones, with some not included. This table holds about 220,000 clones, about 83% found once. Sample: PBMCs or T cells enriched from blood (not recorded which). These receptors were obtained from a woman aged 40-49 years who had been exposed to COVID-19.

The genes are TRBV18 and TRBJ2-2, with TRBD1 as a possible D gene (6 bases). Between the trimmed V and J ends, which lost 5 bases and 4 bases, there was a span of 11 bases. The germline gives CDR1 KGHSH, CDR2 LQKENI. The CDR3 spans 14 residues. For the CDR3, the DNA is TGTGCCAGCTCAGCTGGACAGACCACCGGGGAGCTGTTTTTT. This codes for CASSAGQTTGELFF.

The genes are TRBV29-1 and TRBJ2-5; the D is unclear. Germline CDR1 SQVTM, CDR2 ANQGSEA. The CDR3 totals 13 residues. V was pared by 1 base and J by 0 bases, with 6 bases between. Written as DNA, the CDR3 is TGCAGCGTTGAAGCACAGTACCAAGAGACCCAGTACTTC. Protein: CSVEAQYQETQYF. Using reference TRBV29-1 and TRBJ2-5 for the parts outside the CDR3, the full variable domain is SAVISQKPSRDICQRGTSLTIQCQVDSQVTMMFWYRQQPGQSLTLIATANQGSEATYESGFVIDKFPISRPNLTFSTLTVSNMSPEDSSIYLCSVEAQYQETQYFGPGTRLLVL.

The CDR3 DNA sequence: TGTGCCAGCAGCCCCGGGGGTACAACTAATGAAAAACTGTTTTTT. Its translation: CASSPGGTTNEKLFF. The rearrangement links TRBV2 to TRBJ1-4, with D tentatively TRBD1 (5 bases). V lost 6 bases to trimming and J lost 0 bases, with 11 bases between them. Germline lookup yields CDR1 SNHLY and CDR2 FYNNEI. This CDR3 has 15 amino acids. The full variable domain, in which reference TRBV2 and TRBJ1-4 provide the parts outside the CDR3, is EPEVTQTPSHQVTQMGQEVILRCVPISNHLYFYWYRQILGQKVEFLVSFYNNEISEKSEIFDDQFSVERPDGSNFTLKIRSTKLEDSAMYFCASSPGGTTNEKLFFGSGTQLSVL.

The chain recombines TRBV2 with TRBJ1-1, with 7 bases that match TRBD1. V lost 8 bases, J lost 5 bases, and 8 bases stayed unmatched. Germline values: CDR1 SNHLY, CDR2 FYNNEI. The CDR3 consists of 13 residues. As DNA, the CDR3 is TGTGCCAGCGGAAGGGGGCAGGTAACTGAAGCTTTCTTT. Protein: CASGRGQVTEAFF.

The V and J genes are TRBV27 and TRBJ2-7; the match to TRBD1 covers 9 bases. V dropped 2 bases and J dropped 7; count of bases not matched to a gene: 12. The germline CDR1 and CDR2 sequences are MNHEY and SMNVEV (reference sequence). The CDR3 totals 16 residues. The CDR3 DNA reads TGTGCCAGCAGTTTAGGTTCATGGACAGGGGTTGGGGAGCAGTACTTC. It encodes CASSLGSWTGVGEQYF.

J is TRBJ1-4 and V is TRBV10-3; tentatively, D is TRBD1 (6 bases). CDR1 ENHRY and CDR2 SYGVKD come from the germline V gene. With 0 bases removed from V and 12 bases from J, the gap between germline ends came to 8 bases. This CDR3 has 12 amino acids. As DNA, the CDR3 is TGTGCCATCAGTGAGTCACAGGGAGAACTGTTTTTT. It codes for CAISESQGELFF.

This clone occurred once. CDR3: CASSNGADAGNTIYF. The CDR3 nucleotides are TGTGCCAGCAGTAACGGAGCCGACGCAGGAAACACCATATATTTT. The chain uses TRBV28 and TRBJ1-3; no clear D gene. Trimming removed 5 bases at V and 4 bases at J, with 15 bases between. Looked up from germline, CDR1 is MDHEN and CDR2 is SYDVKM. This CDR3 is 15 amino acids long.

The chain combines TRBV5-4 with TRBJ2-3, with 13 bases fitting TRBD2. The trim removed 5 bases at V and 5 bases at J, leaving 2 bases unmatched. Germline CDR1 SGHNT, CDR2 YYREEE (reference sequence). The CDR3 length is 14 residues. Here the CDR3 reads CASRRLAGGDTQYF. The CDR3 nucleotides read TGTGCCAGCAGAAGACTAGCGGGAGGAGATACGCAGTATTTT. The entire variable domain, with the rest obtained from reference TRBV5-4 and TRBJ2-3, is as follows: ETGVTQSPTHLIKTRGQQVTLRCSSQSGHNTVSWYQQALGQGPQFIFQYYREEENGRGNFPPRFSGLQFPNYSSELNVNALELDDSALYLCASRRLAGGDTQYFGPGTRLTVL.

Only one count was recorded for this clone. The chain couples TRBV7-9 to TRBJ1-6; D unresolved. V was trimmed by 2 bases and J by 8 bases, leaving 4 bases between them. Per the germline V gene, CDR1 is SEHNR and CDR2 is FQNEAQ (reference sequence). The length of the CDR3 is 12 residues. CDR3 bases: TGTGCCAGCAGCTTACGGGATTCACCCCTCCACTTT. Translating it yields CASSLRDSPLHF.

This clone appeared a few times. The V call is TRBV30, the J call TRBJ1-2; D gene uncertain. From germline, CDR1 is GTSNPN and CDR2 SVGIG (reference sequence). Deletions cut 3 bases from V and 4 bases from J, with 12 bases between. The CDR3 is 13 amino acids. The CDR3 DNA reads as TGTGCCTGGAGCCCGACGGGAGGCTATGGCTACACCTTC. This translates into CAWSPTGGYGYTF.

The V and J genes are TRBV10-3 and TRBJ2-7; 7 bases are a match to TRBD1. The V gene end was trimmed by 3 bases and the J gene end by 5 bases; junction bases not matched to a gene: 7. CDR3 length: 14 amino acids. In germline, CDR1 is ENHRY, CDR2 SYGVKD. CDR3 in DNA: TGTGCCATCAGTGAACCGACAGGGTTGAACGAGCAGTACTTC. This sequence encodes CAISEPTGLNEQYF.

V gene TRBV2 combines with J gene TRBJ1-5; D is possibly TRBD1 (6 bases). The germline CDR1 and CDR2 sequences are SNHLY and FYNNEI. The length of the CDR3 is 15 residues. Between the trimmed V and J ends, which lost 1 base and 1 base, there was a span of 8 bases. Written as DNA, the CDR3 is TGTGCCAGCAGTGAAGGAGGGACAAGCAATCAGCCCCAGCATTTT. The encoded protein is CASSEGGTSNQPQHF. The full variable domain, completed using reference TRBV2 and TRBJ1-5, is EPEVTQTPSHQVTQMGQEVILRCVPISNHLYFYWYRQILGQKVEFLVSFYNNEISEKSEIFDDQFSVERPDGSNFTLKIRSTKLEDSAMYFCASSEGGTSNQPQHFGDGTRLSIL.

The V and J genes are TRBV6-5 and TRBJ2-7; 10 bases line up with TRBD2. Trimming at V came to 8 bases and at J to 3 bases, leaving 7 bases not matched to a gene. This CDR3 spans 14 amino acids. The germline gives CDR1 MNHEY, CDR2 SVGAGI. CDR3 amino acids: CASGPSSGGYEQYF. The DNA of the CDR3 is TGTGCCAGCGGACCCTCTAGCGGGGGCTACGAGCAGTACTTC.

The V call is TRBV28, the J call TRBJ1-1, with TRBD1 as a possible D gene (6 bases). The CDR3 runs 15 residues. Germline lookup yields CDR1 MDHEN and CDR2 SYDVKM. The V end was cut by 7 bases, the J end by 3 bases, with 18 bases between. CDR3 loop: CASTGGGQKHTEAFF. The CDR3 coding sequence is TGTGCCAGCACGGGCGGTGGACAGAAACACACTGAAGCTTTCTTT.

Many counts were recorded for this clone. As DNA, the CDR3 is TGCAGTGCCACACAGGGATATGGCTACACCTTC. Translation: CSATQGYGYTF. The genes are TRBV20-1 and TRBJ1-2; D possibly corresponds to TRBD1 (6 bases). The germline V gene has CDR1 DFQATT and CDR2 SNEGSKA (reference sequence). Trimming left V 6 bases short and J 5 bases short, with 10 bases between. The CDR3 loop spans 11 amino acids.

In DNA form, the CDR3 reads TGTGCCAGCAGAGGACAGGAGAATGAAAAACTGTTTTTT. Encoded protein: CASRGQENEKLFF. The chain is built from TRBV7-9 and TRBJ1-4; 7 nucleotides match TRBD1. In germline, CDR1 is SEHNR, CDR2 FQNEAQ (reference sequence). V gave up 6 bases and J gave up 5 bases; unmatched junction bases: 3. The CDR3 contains 13 residues.

The V gene is TRBV7-3, the J gene TRBJ2-1; 7 bases match TRBD2. CDR1 and CDR2 from the germline V gene are SGHTA and FQGTGA. The V segment lost 5 bases and the J segment 0 bases; nucleotides outside the gene matches: 7. The CDR3 runs 16 residues. The CDR3 is CASSGQAGSSYNEQFF. In DNA, the CDR3 is TGTGCCAGCAGCGGACAAGCGGGGAGCTCCTACAATGAGCAGTTCTTC.

This chain uses TRBV5-1 with TRBJ2-3; D gene unclear. In germline, CDR1 is SGHRS, CDR2 YFSETQ. The V end was cut by 6 bases, the J end by 1 base, with 6 bases between. The CDR3 is 12 amino acids. The CDR3 DNA sequence: TGCGCCAGCACCGAGGGCACAGATACGCAGTATTTT. This translates into CASTEGTDTQYF.

Notes on this clone: Germline and junction disagree at one end, which may indicate a read error. The same CDR3 also results from other DNA sequences found in this sample. The chain uses TRBV12-3 or TRBV12-4 and TRBJ2-5; the D gene is possibly TRBD1 (5 bases). The CDR3 is 13 amino acids. As DNA, the CDR3 is TGTGCCAGCAGCTTAGGGGCCCGAGAGACCCAGTACTTC. Translating gives CASSLGARETQYF.